The following is a T cell receptor beta chain sequence with its context. The data originate from a study of blood T cell repertoires in COVID-19. The assay was immunoSEQ multiplex PCR, and TCRdb's table has in-frame clones only and misses some. The sample lists 270,000 or so clones; approximately 90% were seen once. Germline CDR1 is GTSNPN and CDR2 is SVGIG (reference sequence). The V end was cut by 2 bases, the J end by 5 bases, with 16 bases between. CDR3 size: 15 residues. The V call is TRBV30, the J call TRBJ1-5, with D possibly TRBD1 on 6 matching bases. Sequenced: PBMCs or T cells enriched from blood (not recorded which). The clonotype originates from a woman aged 30 to 39 with acute COVID-19. The DNA for the CDR3 is TGTGCCTGGAGTCCTACAGGGTATCTCGATCAGCCCCAGCATTTT. This sequence encodes CAWSPTGYLDQPQHF.